A selection of T cell receptor beta chains follows, all from one sample in a study of shared T cell receptors in the human thymus. Sequenced by immunoSEQ multiplex PCR; TCRdb stores in-frame clones only, minus some. The sample has about 380,000 clones; roughly 94% are singletons. Sequenced: thymocytes. All receptors come from a human donor. Each CDR3 is given with its conserved first and last residue. D genes are given only for firm matches. Not every row has a clone size; where given, it reads once, few, many or a size class.

clone_size d_call j_call v_call cdr3_aa cdr3_nt
. . TRBJ1-5 TRBV19 CASSIPPLPGNQPQHF TGTGCCAGTAGTATACCCCCCCTGCCGGGCAATCAGCCCCAGCATTTT
. . TRBJ1-5 TRBV28 CASSSIDNQPQHF TGTGCCAGCAGTTCCATTGACAATCAGCCCCAGCATTTT
. TRBD1 TRBJ2-1 TRBV25-1 CASSSRTGGYNEQFF TGTGCCAGCAGTTCCCGGACAGGGGGCTACAATGAGCAGTTCTTC
. . TRBJ1-5 TRBV18 CASSPIGAGTHQPQHF TGTGCCAGCTCACCAATCGGGGCGGGGACTCATCAGCCCCAGCATTTT
. . TRBJ2-1 TRBV9 CASSGWSPRPKRDEQFF TGTGCCAGCAGCGGGTGGTCCCCCAGGCCCAAACGTGATGAGCAGTTCTTC
. . TRBJ2-2 TRBV28 CASSPPFGFAINTGELFF TGTGCCAGCAGTCCGCCTTTCGGGTTTGCGATTAACACCGGGGAGCTGTTTTTT
. . TRBJ1-5 TRBV4-1 CASSQELQTSQSGQPQHF TGCGCCAGCAGCCAAGAACTTCAGACGAGTCAATCGGGTCAGCCCCAGCATTTT
. . TRBJ2-6 TRBV28 CASSPGQLLTGANVLTF TGTGCCAGCAGTCCGGGACAACTTCTGACTGGGGCCAACGTCCTGACTTTC
. . TRBJ2-4 TRBV10-1 CASSASVWAKNIQYF TGCGCCAGCAGTGCTTCGGTCTGGGCCAAAAACATTCAGTACTTC
. TRBD2 TRBJ2-1 TRBV18 CASSPPSGRTHYNEQFF TGTGCCAGCTCACCACCTAGCGGGAGGACCCACTACAATGAGCAGTTCTTC
. . TRBJ2-3 TRBV20-1 CSARGINTQYF TGCAGTGCTAGAGGGATCAATACGCAGTATTTT
. . TRBJ2-1 TRBV30 CIVGLSYNEQFF TGTATCGTGGGTCTGTCCTACAATGAGCAGTTCTTC
. TRBD1 TRBJ1-1 TRBV28 CASSPPPKRQGVGTEAFF TGTGCCAGCAGTCCACCGCCGAAGAGACAGGGCGTAGGCACTGAAGCTTTCTTT
. . TRBJ2-7 TRBV2 CASGGDSSYEQYF TGTGCCAGCGGGGGGGACAGCTCCTACGAGCAGTACTTC
. . TRBJ2-4 TRBV7-2 CASSLDSFLAKNIQYF TGTGCCAGCAGCTTGGACAGCTTCTTAGCCAAAAACATTCAGTACTTC
. TRBD2 TRBJ2-7 TRBV7-9 CASSLDGRAGPYEQYF TGTGCCAGCAGCTTAGACGGGAGGGCCGGGCCCTACGAGCAGTACTTC
once . TRBJ2-1 TRBV29-1 CSVSGADEQFF TGCAGCGTCTCAGGGGCTGATGAGCAGTTCTTC
. TRBD1 TRBJ1-5 TRBV30 CAWSYGQGDQPQHF TGTGCCTGGAGTTACGGACAGGGCGATCAGCCCCAGCATTTT
. . TRBJ2-5 TRBV29-1 CSVGLAGTGVETQYF TGCAGCGTTGGGTTAGCCGGGACTGGCGTTGAGACCCAGTACTTC
. . TRBJ2-1 TRBV4-2 CASSLDKGAYNEQFF TGTGCCAGCAGCCTGGACAAAGGGGCCTACAATGAGCAGTTCTTC